These 21 T cell receptor beta chains originate from one sample sequenced in a study of OX40 agonist ivuxolimab in advanced cancers. Method: immunoSEQ multiplex PCR; TCRdb's copy keeps in-frame clones and lacks some. The table records over 55,000 clones, roughly 84% of them present only once. The source material was CD4+ or CD8+ T cells sorted from blood, sampled in a trial of the OX40 agonist ivuxolimab. The source is an adult with an advanced solid tumor such as melanoma, head and neck, liver or kidney cancer.

J is TRBJ2-7 and V is TRBV6-6; D is unresolved. This CDR3 is 12 amino acids long. V shed 6 bases and J shed 0 bases, with 6 bases lying between them. The V gene's germline CDR1 is MNHNY and CDR2 SVGAGI (reference sequence). This chain's CDR3 is CASSALSYEQYF. In DNA, the CDR3 is TGTGCCAGCAGCGCGCTCTCCTACGAGCAGTACTTC.

The CDR3 DNA reads TGTGCCAGCAGCTTAGCGACGCAGCAGCGGGGCCGGGCCTACGAGCAGTACTTC. Its translation: CASSLATQQRGRAYEQYF. The V and J genes are TRBV7-8 and TRBJ2-7; 7 bases match TRBD2. The ends lost 0 bases at V and 2 bases at J; junction bases unmatched: 13. The CDR3 contains 18 residues. Germline CDR1 reads SGHVS; CDR2 reads FQNEAQ.

This clone was seen just once. The gene calls are TRBV6-4 and TRBJ1-6; unclear D gene. The ends were cut back, 6 bases at V and 10 bases at J, with 16 bases in the middle. The CDR3 consists of 14 residues. Per the germline V gene, CDR1 is MRHNA and CDR2 is SNTAGT. CDR3 nucleotides: TGTGCCAGCAGCTCGGGAAGTAAAGGGTCACCCCTCCACTTT. Its translation: CASSSGSKGSPLHF.

V and J are TRBV9 and TRBJ2-1; D is unclear. This CDR3 spans 15 amino acids. Germline CDR1 is SGDLS and CDR2 is YYNGEE. With 1 base removed from V and 0 bases from J, the gap between germline ends came to 8 bases. The CDR3 protein is CASSVNVVSYNEQFF. For the CDR3, the DNA is TGTGCCAGCAGCGTAAACGTCGTCTCCTACAATGAGCAGTTCTTC.

This clone was seen once. This chain connects TRBV20-1 to TRBJ2-7, with a tentative D call TRBD1 (5 bases). CDR3 length equals 11 residues. Germline CDR1 and CDR2: DFQATT and SNEGSKA (reference sequence). Trimming left V 3 bases short and J 3 bases short, with 6 bases between. The CDR3 bases are TGCAGTGCTAGGCAGGGCTACGAGCAGTACTTC. It encodes CSARQGYEQYF.

This clone was seen a few times. The chain couples TRBV5-4 to TRBJ1-1; D ambiguous. The germline V gene has CDR1 SGHNT and CDR2 YYREEE (reference sequence). Trimming pared 0 bases from V and 7 bases from J, leaving 13 bases between. The CDR3 length is 14 residues. CDR3 loop: CASSLVGGVGEAFF. In DNA form, the CDR3 reads TGTGCCAGCAGCTTGGTGGGTGGGGTTGGTGAAGCTTTCTTT.

The genes are TRBV5-4 and TRBJ2-7, with D maybe TRBD2 (6 bases). CDR1 and CDR2 from the germline V gene are SGHNT and YYREEE (reference sequence). This CDR3 contains 14 residues. V was shortened by 4 bases and J by 2 bases, with 13 bases between the two germline ends. CDR3 protein: CASSRLAFPYEQYF. The CDR3, as DNA: TGTGCCAGCAGCCGGCTAGCGTTCCCCTACGAGCAGTACTTC.

This rearrangement joins TRBV11-2 to TRBJ2-5; 7 positions match TRBD2. Germline CDR1 SGHAT, CDR2 FQNNGV. Trimming removed 5 bases from V and 0 bases from J; junction bases left unmatched: 9. CDR3 length: 16 amino acids. For the CDR3, the DNA is TGTGCCAGCAGCAGAGGAGGCCGGGGGGACCAAGAGACCCAGTACTTC. Its translation is CASSRGGRGDQETQYF.

The V gene is TRBV5-4, the J gene TRBJ2-1; TRBD1 might be the D (5 bases). Trimming shortened V by 2 bases and J by 7 bases, and 7 bases separated the two germline ends. This CDR3 contains 12 residues. Germline lookup yields CDR1 SGHNT and CDR2 YYREEE (reference sequence). The CDR3, as DNA: TGTGCCAGCAGCTTACCAGGGAATGAGCAGTTCTTC. This codes for CASSLPGNEQFF.

The chain is built from TRBV6-1 and TRBJ2-7, with 9 nucleotides matching TRBD2. CDR1 and CDR2 (germline): MNHNS, SASEGT. Germline trimming cut 2 bases from V and 5 bases from J; bases unmatched to any gene: 10. CDR3 length: 16 amino acids. CDR3 DNA: TGTGCCAGCAGTGAAAGAGCCCTAGCGGGATCTGACGAGCAGTACTTC. Its translation: CASSERALAGSDEQYF.

This clone appeared once. V gene TRBV9 combines with J gene TRBJ2-2; D call uncertain. The CDR3 spans 13 residues. CDR1 is SGDLS and CDR2 is YYNGEE in the germline V gene. Trimming removed 9 bases at V and 2 bases at J, with 11 bases between. This CDR3 reads CATSQTNTGELFF. CDR3 nucleotides: TGTGCCACCTCTCAAACAAACACCGGGGAGCTGTTTTTT.

V is TRBV25-1 and J is TRBJ2-2; D could derive from TRBD1 or TRBD2 (5 bases each). V lost 4 bases to trimming and J lost 4 bases, with 16 bases between them. The CDR3 is 16 residues long. Germline CDR1 MGHDK, CDR2 SYGVNS. CDR3 in amino acids: CASSARWGKATGELFF. The CDR3 coding sequence is TGTGCCAGCAGTGCGCGGTGGGGGAAGGCCACCGGGGAGCTGTTTTTT.

The chain combines TRBV6-5 with TRBJ2-7; D perhaps matches TRBD1 (6 bases). CDR1 is MNHEY and CDR2 is SVGAGI in the germline V gene. This CDR3 comprises 14 residues. Trimming stripped 2 bases from V and 1 base from J, with 9 bases between. For the CDR3, the DNA is TGTGCCAGCAGTTACCGGGACACTTCCTACGAGCAGTACTTC. It yields the protein CASSYRDTSYEQYF.

V and J are TRBV9 and TRBJ2-7, with D maybe TRBD1 (6 bases). Trimming removed 0 bases from V and 4 bases from J, with 14 bases in between. The CDR3 has 15 residues. Germline V gene lookup returns CDR1 SGDLS and CDR2 YYNGEE. CDR3 loop: CASSVETGIVYEQYF. DNA of the CDR3: TGTGCCAGCAGCGTAGAAACAGGGATTGTGTACGAGCAGTACTTC.

As DNA, the CDR3 is TGTGCCAGTACCCGGACAGCAAGTAACTATGGCTACACCTTC. Its protein is CASTRTASNYGYTF. The chain carries TRBV19 and TRBJ1-2, with D perhaps TRBD1 (6 bases). Trimming took off 7 bases at V and 1 base at J, with 13 bases between the two ends. In germline, CDR1 is LNHDA, CDR2 SQIVND (reference sequence). The CDR3 is made up of 14 amino acids.

The rearrangement links TRBV5-4 to TRBJ2-1, with 9 bases aligning to TRBD2. Trimming removed 0 bases from V and 0 bases from J; junction bases left unmatched: 7. CDR3 length: 18 amino acids. CDR1 is SGHNT, CDR2 YYREEE, per germline (reference sequence). The CDR3: CASSLGGLSGSSYNEQFF. DNA of the CDR3: TGTGCCAGCAGCTTGGGAGGACTTAGCGGGAGCTCCTACAATGAGCAGTTCTTC. The full variable domain, with the rest looked up from reference TRBV5-4 and TRBJ2-1, is ETGVTQSPTHLIKTRGQQVTLRCSSQSGHNTVSWYQQALGQGPQFIFQYYREEENGRGNFPPRFSGLQFPNYSSELNVNALELDDSALYLCASSLGGLSGSSYNEQFFGPGTRLTVL.

The V and J genes are TRBV5-5 and TRBJ2-5; D is uncertain. V was clipped by 4 bases and J by 4 bases, with 8 bases between them. CDR3 size: 12 residues. Looked up from germline, CDR1 is SGHKS and CDR2 is YYEKEE (reference sequence). The CDR3 DNA reads as TGTGCCAGCAGCACTCCTTTAGAGACCCAGTACTTC. This encodes CASSTPLETQYF.

The chain links TRBV6-5 to TRBJ1-2; 7 bases align to TRBD1. The germline V gene encodes CDR1 MNHEY and CDR2 SVGAGI. Germline trimming cut 6 bases from V and 5 bases from J; bases unmatched to any gene: 9. CDR3 length: 14 residues. The CDR3 coding sequence is TGTGCCAGCAGGCCACGGCGGGACAGTTATGGCTACACCTTC. Protein: CASRPRRDSYGYTF.

The J gene is TRBJ2-5, the V gene TRBV5-1; TRBD1 matches 7 bases. Per germline, CDR1 SGHRS and CDR2 YFSETQ. V gave up 9 bases and J gave up 1 base; unmatched junction bases: 6. The CDR3 contains 13 residues. The CDR3 DNA follows: TGCGCCACCAGAGAGGGGGCCCAAGAGACCCAGTACTTC. It translates to CATREGAQETQYF.

The chain combines TRBV28 with TRBJ1-2; no firm D call. The CDR3 spans 14 residues. Trimming removed 5 bases at V and 2 bases at J, with 12 bases between. The V gene's germline CDR1 is MDHEN and CDR2 SYDVKM. Here the CDR3 DNA reads TGTGCCAGCAGTCCCAGAAACGTAAACTATGGCTACACCTTC. Its translation: CASSPRNVNYGYTF.

This clone has a handful of counts. Different DNA sequences within this sample yield the same CDR3. The chain has TRBV6-5 and TRBJ1-3; D remains unclear. The CDR3 is 15 amino acids. V lost 4 bases to trimming and J lost 0 bases, with 10 bases between them. CDR1 MNHEY and CDR2 SVGAGI come from the germline V gene. In DNA, the CDR3 is TGTGCCAGCAGTTTAGGCAGCTTCTCTGGAAACACCATATATTTT. It encodes CASSLGSFSGNTIYF.